The 30 T cell receptor beta chains below were found in one sample sequenced in a study of early T cells in non-severe SARS-CoV-2 infection. TCRdb recomputed calls from the 5' RACE reads with MiXCR, one row per CDR3 protein. The sample has tens of thousands of distinct CDR3 sequences; roughly 4% are singletons. The source material was whole blood. These receptors came from an adult who was a healthcare worker with PCR-confirmed SARS-CoV-2 infection or an uninfected control (not recorded which).

The chain combines TRBV27 with TRBJ2-3; a possible D gene is TRBD2 (6 bases). The CDR3 is made up of 15 amino acids. CDR1 and CDR2 (germline): MNHEY, SMNVEV (reference sequence). V lost 3 bases, J lost 0 bases, and 10 bases lay in between. This CDR3 reads CASSLLGLSTDTQYF. The CDR3 nucleotides read TGTGCCAGCAGTTTGTTGGGACTTAGCACAGATACGCAGTATTTT.

Many counts were recorded for this clonotype. The chain employs TRBV29-1 and TRBJ2-3, with TRBD2 identical over 15 bases. V trimming: 0 bases; J trimming: 6 bases; junction bases outside the gene matches: 10. The germline gives CDR1 SQVTM, CDR2 ANQGSEA. The CDR3 has 18 amino acids. In DNA form, the CDR3 reads TGCAGCGTTGAAGATATGGGACTAGCGGGAGGTTCAGGGGATACGCAGTATTTT. It specifies CSVEDMGLAGGSGDTQYF.

This clonotype came up many times. V and J are TRBV7-9 and TRBJ1-6; a weak D match, TRBD1 (6 bases). Germline CDR1 SEHNR, CDR2 FQNEAQ (reference sequence). Trimming cost V 5 bases and J 4 bases, with 12 bases left between them. CDR3 length: 15 amino acids. The CDR3 region has the DNA TGTGCCAGCAGCCCCGGACAGCAATATAATTCACCCCTCCACTTT. Translation: CASSPGQQYNSPLHF.

The sample holds many counts of this clonotype. This CDR3 reads CASSPGRRAYNEQFF. Here the CDR3 DNA reads TGTGCCAGCAGTCCGGGTCGCCGGGCCTACAATGAGCAGTTCTTC. V is TRBV13 and J is TRBJ2-1; no clear D gene. Germline V gives CDR1 PRHDT, CDR2 FYEKMQ (reference sequence). The V end was cut by 6 bases, the J end by 2 bases, with 14 bases between. The CDR3 is 15 residues long.

This clonotype appeared many times. The chain recombines TRBV27 with TRBJ2-7; 7 bases map to TRBD1. CDR1 MNHEY and CDR2 SMNVEV come from the germline V gene (reference sequence). The CDR3 length is 15 residues. The V segment lost 5 bases and the J segment 0 bases; nucleotides outside the gene matches: 7. The CDR3, as DNA: TGTGCCAGCAGTCCGGGACAGATAAGCTCCTACGAGCAGTACTTC. Translated, it gives CASSPGQISSYEQYF.

The chain is built from TRBV21-1 and TRBJ1-2; the D segment call TRBD1 is taken from the table without a DNA check. TRBV21-1 is a documented pseudogene. The CDR3 consists of 17 residues. The chain's CDR3 is CASSKGEWGQIEYGYTF. The DNA for the CDR3 is TGTGCCAGCAGCAAAGGGGAATGGGGACAGATTGAATATGGCTACACCTTC.

This clonotype was observed many times. The chain is built from TRBV29-1 and TRBJ2-1; 13 bases agree with TRBD2. This CDR3 spans 17 amino acids. The germline V gene encodes CDR1 SQVTM and CDR2 ANQGSEA. Unmatched junction bases numbered 12, after V lost 3 bases and J lost 7 bases. The CDR3 DNA is TGCAGCGTTGACGGGGGACTGACTAGCGGGAGGCAAAATGAGCAGTTCTTC. It codes for CSVDGGLTSGRQNEQFF.

This clonotype was observed at least ten times. The chain is built from TRBV7-9 and TRBJ2-7; TRBD1 agrees at 8 bases. Germline V lookup: CDR1 SEHNR, CDR2 FQNEAQ (reference sequence). The CDR3 covers 13 residues. The J segment lost 4 bases and the V segment lost 3 bases, leaving 2 bases of the junction unmatched. This chain's CDR3 is CASSFRTGYEQYF. The CDR3 DNA reads TGTGCCAGCAGCTTCCGGACAGGGTACGAGCAGTACTTC.

There are many counts of this clonotype. V gene TRBV29-1 combines with J gene TRBJ1-2; a weak D match, TRBD1 (5 bases). Trimming cost V 3 bases and J 6 bases, with 11 bases left between them. Germline CDR1 SQVTM, CDR2 ANQGSEA. CDR3 length equals 12 residues. In DNA form, the CDR3 reads TGCAGCGTTGAGAGGGGCAGGGATGGCTACACCTTC. Translated: CSVERGRDGYTF.

This clonotype was detected ten times or more. This rearrangement joins TRBV5-4 to TRBJ2-1; weak D call: TRBD2 (5 bases). The V end was cut by 0 bases, the J end by 2 bases, with 9 bases between. Germline CDR1 is SGHNT and CDR2 is YYREEE (reference sequence). The CDR3 loop spans 15 amino acids. CDR3 region: CASSLGQRPYNEQFF. DNA of the CDR3: TGTGCCAGCAGCTTGGGTCAGCGGCCCTACAATGAGCAGTTCTTC.

The table lists this clonotype with many counts. The genes are TRBV7-3 and TRBJ2-3; TRBD2 aligns across 13 bases. The CDR3 spans 16 residues. Losses at the gene ends were 4 bases for V and 1 base for J; bases not matched to a gene: 2. CDR1 SGHTA and CDR2 FQGTGA come from the germline V gene. The CDR3 sequence: CASSSGLAGGTDTQYF. CDR3 sequence (DNA): TGTGCCAGCAGCTCCGGACTAGCGGGAGGCACAGATACGCAGTATTTT.

This clonotype was counted at least ten times. V gene TRBV6-2 or TRBV6-3 combines with J gene TRBJ2-7, with D unresolved. V lost 5 bases, J lost 8 bases, and 16 bases lay in between. This CDR3 has 13 residues. Germline CDR1 MNHEY, CDR2 SVGEGT. The CDR3 coding sequence is TGTGCCAGCAGTAATCGACGGTCGTCAAAGCAGTACTTC. Translation: CASSNRRSSKQYF.

This clonotype was counted ten times or more. V is TRBV29-1 and J is TRBJ2-2; TRBD2 matches at 7 bases. Germline trimming cut 4 bases from V and 4 bases from J; bases unmatched to any gene: 3. Per the germline V gene, CDR1 is SQVTM and CDR2 is ANQGSEA. The CDR3 runs 13 residues. The CDR3 sequence: CSVASGGTGELFF. As DNA, the CDR3 is TGCAGCGTTGCTAGCGGTGGCACCGGGGAGCTGTTTTTT.

By share of the sample, this clonotype is medium-sized. The chain carries TRBV12-3 or TRBV12-4 and TRBJ2-7; maybe TRBD1 (5 bases). V lost 0 bases and J lost 1, with 7 bases in between. The CDR3 runs to 14 residues. The CDR3 DNA reads TGTGCCAGCAGTTTAGCAGGGGCTTCCTACGAGCAGTACTTC. This gives the protein CASSLAGASYEQYF.

In nucleotides, the CDR3 is TGCGCCAGCAGCCTACTAGCGGGAGGATGGAATGAGCAGTTCTTC. Amino acid sequence: CASSLLAGGWNEQFF. This chain connects TRBV5-1 to TRBJ2-1; 12 nucleotides agree with TRBD2. J was trimmed by 7 bases and V by 4 bases; bases with no gene match: 6. CDR3 length: 15 amino acids. Germline assignment: CDR1 SGHRS and CDR2 YFSETQ.

The chain carries TRBV7-9 and TRBJ1-6, with 10 bases identical to TRBD1. The CDR3 spans 16 residues. Germline values: CDR1 SEHNR, CDR2 FQNEAQ (reference sequence). J was trimmed by 9 bases and V by 3 bases; bases with no gene match: 8. The CDR3 nucleotides read TGTGCCAGCAGCTTTCATGACAGGGGGCGAAGTTCACCCCTCCACTTT. It is translated as CASSFHDRGRSSPLHF. The full variable domain, with the rest looked up from reference TRBV7-9 and TRBJ1-6, is DTGVSQNPRHKITKRGQNVTFRCDPISEHNRLYWYRQTLGQGPEFLTYFQNEAQLEKSRLLSDRFSAERPKGSFSTLEIQRTEQGDSAMYLCASSFHDRGRSSPLHFGNGTRLTVT.

This clonotype occurred many times. The genes are TRBV7-2 and TRBJ2-4; D tentatively fits TRBD1 or TRBD2 (6 bases each). This CDR3 is 14 amino acids long. Germline V gene sequence: CDR1 SGHTA, CDR2 FQGNSA. V lost 8 bases and J 0 bases, leaving 11 bases between the germline ends. The CDR3 DNA follows: TGTGCCAGCGGGGGGCAGCTAGCCAAAAACATTCAGTACTTC. Protein sequence: CASGGQLAKNIQYF.

This clonotype was recorded a few times. This chain connects TRBV7-9 to TRBJ2-1; 14 positions agree with TRBD2. This CDR3 spans 16 amino acids. Losses at the gene ends were 5 bases for V and 8 bases for J; bases not matched to a gene: 8. Germline-derived CDR1 and CDR2 are SEHNR and FQNEAQ (reference sequence). This CDR3 reads CASSPRTSGRLDEQFF. CDR3 bases: TGTGCCAGCAGCCCTCGGACTAGCGGGAGGTTGGATGAGCAGTTCTTC.

The table lists this clonotype with many counts. The chain combines TRBV28 with TRBJ1-1; 8 bases map to TRBD1. This CDR3 comprises 16 residues. Germline assignment: CDR1 MDHEN and CDR2 SYDVKM. The junction had 15 bases not matched to a gene; V was cut back by 7 bases and J by 5 bases. CDR3 residues: CASKGPTGAGGTEAFF. The DNA of the CDR3 is TGTGCCAGCAAGGGTCCGACAGGGGCGGGGGGAACTGAAGCTTTCTTT.

This clonotype was seen ten or more times. The J gene is TRBJ2-3, the V gene TRBV29-1; tentatively, D is TRBD1 (6 bases). The CDR3 is 13 amino acids. Germline V gives CDR1 SQVTM, CDR2 ANQGSEA. Trimming took off 5 bases at V and 1 base at J, with 10 bases between the two ends. The CDR3 DNA sequence: TGCAGCGTTCGGACAGCCCGCACAGATACGCAGTATTTT. Amino acid sequence: CSVRTARTDTQYF.

This clonotype was seen repeatedly, ten times or more. V gene TRBV3-1 combines with J gene TRBJ2-7; tentative D call: TRBD1 (7 bases). CDR3 size: 15 residues. Between the trimmed V and J ends, which lost 2 bases and 0 bases, there was a span of 11 bases. Per the germline V gene, CDR1 is LGHDT and CDR2 is YNNKEL (reference sequence). The CDR3 bases are TGTGCCAGCAGCCAACGCGGGACAGTCTCCTACGAGCAGTACTTC. This translates into CASSQRGTVSYEQYF.

Turning to this clonotype: The limits of the CDR3 on the DNA are not certain, so only TCRdb's listed CDR3 is given. The V and J genes are TRBV7-5 and TRBJ1-1; the D call in the table, TRBD1, was not verified against the DNA. TRBV7-5 is annotated as a pseudogene. From its first to its last residue, the CDR3 has 21 amino acids. CDR3 amino acids: CISVPEAYEAQGRLMNTEAFF.

This clonotype appeared many times. V and J are TRBV20-1 and TRBJ1-5; D unclear. CDR3 length equals 14 residues. Trimming pared 6 bases from V and 5 bases from J, leaving 17 bases between. Germline V gene lookup returns CDR1 DFQATT and CDR2 SNEGSKA (reference sequence). CDR3 protein: CSALESGRDQPQHF. CDR3 in DNA: TGCAGTGCCCTAGAGAGCGGTAGGGATCAGCCCCAGCATTTT.

There are many counts of this clonotype. The CDR3 DNA reads TGTGCCAGCAGCTTAAGAGAAGGGGGCTACGAGCAGTACTTC. Protein product: CASSLREGGYEQYF. The chain has TRBV7-2 and TRBJ2-7; D possibly corresponds to TRBD1 (6 bases). This CDR3 is built from 14 residues. CDR1 is SGHTA, CDR2 FQGNSA, per germline. The germline V and J ends were trimmed by 2 bases and 3 bases, with 11 bases remaining between them.

A few counts support this clonotype. This chain joins TRBV2 and TRBJ1-5; TRBD1 matches at 11 bases. The CDR3 contains 15 residues. Germline-derived CDR1 and CDR2 are SNHLY and FYNNEI. V was clipped by 6 bases and J by 4 bases; unmatched bases: 5. The CDR3 coding sequence is TGTGCCAGCAGCCGTGGACAGGGGGCTAATCAGCCCCAGCATTTT. Its protein product is CASSRGQGANQPQHF. The variable domain in full, completed from reference TRBV2 and TRBJ1-5, reads EPEVTQTPSHQVTQMGQEVILRCVPISNHLYFYWYRQILGQKVEFLVSFYNNEISEKSEIFDDQFSVERPDGSNFTLKIRSTKLEDSAMYFCASSRGQGANQPQHFGDGTRLSIL.

V gene TRBV7-2 combines with J gene TRBJ1-1; D is uncertain. Trimming took 1 base from V and 5 from J, leaving 11 bases between them. This CDR3 comprises 14 residues. The germline V gene has CDR1 SGHTA and CDR2 FQGNSA. Written as DNA, the CDR3 is TGTGCCAGCAGCTTAGTGGCCATGGGAACTGAAGCTTTCTTT. Amino acid sequence: CASSLVAMGTEAFF.

This clonotype was recorded at least ten times. The rearrangement joins TRBV25-1 to TRBJ2-7, with D possibly matching TRBD2 (6 bases). With 5 bases removed from V and 0 bases from J, the gap between germline ends came to 11 bases. CDR1 and CDR2 (germline): MGHDK, SYGVNS. The CDR3 has 14 residues. CDR3 protein: CASSLGGSSYEQYF. The DNA of the CDR3 is TGTGCCAGCAGTTTAGGAGGGAGCTCCTACGAGCAGTACTTC.

At least ten counts were recorded for this clonotype. The V gene is TRBV6-5, the J gene TRBJ1-1; TRBD1 is a possible D gene (5 bases). Germline loops: CDR1 MNHEY, CDR2 SVGAGI. The CDR3 spans 16 residues. Trimming took off 5 bases at V and 6 bases at J, with 22 bases between the two ends. The CDR3 DNA follows: TGTGCCAGCAGTACCCCCCGCGCAGGGCCCACCGCTGAAGCTTTCTTT. It encodes CASSTPRAGPTAEAFF.

The chain carries TRBV6-2 or TRBV6-3 and TRBJ1-3; D not resolved. The germline V and J ends were trimmed by 8 bases and 4 bases, with 12 bases remaining between them. Germline V gives CDR1 MNHEY, CDR2 SVGEGT. The CDR3 covers 13 residues. CDR3 bases: TGTGCCAGCCGGTGGGCTCCAGGAAACACCATATATTTT. Residues: CASRWAPGNTIYF.

This clonotype was found a few times. The V call is TRBV29-1, the J call TRBJ1-1; D is perhaps TRBD1 (5 bases). The V end lost 4 bases, the J end lost 5 bases, and 11 bases lay between the germline ends. The CDR3 length is 12 residues. CDR1 is SQVTM, CDR2 ANQGSEA, per germline. The chain's CDR3 is CSVGPSGTEAFF. CDR3 in DNA: TGCAGCGTTGGACCTTCAGGGACTGAAGCTTTCTTT.